The 4 T cell receptor beta chains below all came from one sample that was sequenced in a study of OX40 agonist ivuxolimab in advanced cancers. Using immunoSEQ multiplex PCR, the repertoire was profiled, and TCRdb retains in-frame clones only, with some absent. The table has about 150,000 clones, 90% seen once. Sequences were derived from CD4+ or CD8+ T cells sorted from blood, sampled in a trial of the OX40 agonist ivuxolimab. The receptor set was obtained from an adult with an advanced solid tumor such as melanoma, head and neck, liver or kidney cancer.

This clone has a handful of counts. The J gene is TRBJ1-1, the V gene TRBV10-1; the match to TRBD1 covers 11 bases. The CDR3 has 13 amino acids. From germline, CDR1 is WNHNN and CDR2 SYGVQD (reference sequence). The trim removed 10 bases at V and 5 bases at J, leaving 6 bases unmatched. The CDR3 DNA is TGCGCCATCCTGGACAGGGGGCGGACTGAAGCTTTCTTT. Translation gives CAILDRGRTEAFF.

CDR3 DNA: TGTGCCAGTAGTGAACTAGCTCCTACAAAGGATACGCAGTATTTT. It specifies CASSELAPTKDTQYF. The rearrangement joins TRBV19 to TRBJ2-3, with D possibly being TRBD2 (6 bases). The V and J ends lost 5 bases and 6 bases respectively, with 18 bases between them. Germline CDR1 and CDR2: LNHDA and SQIVND (reference sequence). This CDR3 has 15 residues. Drawing the rest from reference TRBV19 and TRBJ2-3, the complete variable domain is DGGITQSPKYLFRKEGQNVTLSCEQNLNHDAMYWYRQDPGQGLRLIYYSQIVNDFQKGDIAEGYSVSREKKESFPLTVTSAQKNPTAFYLCASSELAPTKDTQYFGPGTRLTVL.

The CDR3 spells CASSSGRTRPTGELFF. The CDR3 DNA reads as TGTGCCAGCAGTTCCGGGCGGACTCGCCCCACCGGGGAGCTGTTTTTT. V is TRBV28 and J is TRBJ2-2; a possible D gene is TRBD2 (5 bases). The CDR3 length is 16 residues. V shed 4 bases and J shed 4 bases, with 16 bases lying between them. Germline V CDR1 and CDR2: MDHEN, SYDVKM. Filled out from reference TRBV28 and TRBJ2-2, the complete variable domain reads DVKVTQSSRYLVKRTGEKVFLECVQDMDHENMFWYRQDPGLGLRLIYFSYDVKMKEKGDIPEGYSVSREKKERFSLILESASTNQTSMYLCASSSGRTRPTGELFFGEGSRLTVL.

The CDR3 DNA follows: TGTGCCAGCAGTGAAGCTCCTGGAATTCCCAATGGCTACACCTTC. It is translated as CASSEAPGIPNGYTF. The J gene is TRBJ1-2, the V gene TRBV7-3; unclear D gene. Germline V CDR1 and CDR2: SGHTA, FQGTGA. This CDR3 has 15 amino acids. Trimming stripped 6 bases from V and 6 bases from J, with 20 bases between.